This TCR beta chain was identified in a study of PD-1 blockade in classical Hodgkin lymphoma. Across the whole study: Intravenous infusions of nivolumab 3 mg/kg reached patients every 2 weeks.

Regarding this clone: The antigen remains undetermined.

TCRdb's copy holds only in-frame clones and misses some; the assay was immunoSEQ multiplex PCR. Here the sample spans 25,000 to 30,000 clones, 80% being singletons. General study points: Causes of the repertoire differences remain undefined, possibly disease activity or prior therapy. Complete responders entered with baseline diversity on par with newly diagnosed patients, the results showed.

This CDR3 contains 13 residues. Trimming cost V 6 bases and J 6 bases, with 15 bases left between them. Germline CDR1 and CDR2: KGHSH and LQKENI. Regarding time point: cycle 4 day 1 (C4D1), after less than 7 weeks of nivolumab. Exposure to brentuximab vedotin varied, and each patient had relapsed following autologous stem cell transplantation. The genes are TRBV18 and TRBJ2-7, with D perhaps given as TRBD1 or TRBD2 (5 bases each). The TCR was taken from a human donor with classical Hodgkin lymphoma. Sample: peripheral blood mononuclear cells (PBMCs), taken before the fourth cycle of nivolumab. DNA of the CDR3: TGTGCCAGCTCCCGGGACCAAGCCGGCGAGCAGTACTTC. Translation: CASSRDQAGEQYF.